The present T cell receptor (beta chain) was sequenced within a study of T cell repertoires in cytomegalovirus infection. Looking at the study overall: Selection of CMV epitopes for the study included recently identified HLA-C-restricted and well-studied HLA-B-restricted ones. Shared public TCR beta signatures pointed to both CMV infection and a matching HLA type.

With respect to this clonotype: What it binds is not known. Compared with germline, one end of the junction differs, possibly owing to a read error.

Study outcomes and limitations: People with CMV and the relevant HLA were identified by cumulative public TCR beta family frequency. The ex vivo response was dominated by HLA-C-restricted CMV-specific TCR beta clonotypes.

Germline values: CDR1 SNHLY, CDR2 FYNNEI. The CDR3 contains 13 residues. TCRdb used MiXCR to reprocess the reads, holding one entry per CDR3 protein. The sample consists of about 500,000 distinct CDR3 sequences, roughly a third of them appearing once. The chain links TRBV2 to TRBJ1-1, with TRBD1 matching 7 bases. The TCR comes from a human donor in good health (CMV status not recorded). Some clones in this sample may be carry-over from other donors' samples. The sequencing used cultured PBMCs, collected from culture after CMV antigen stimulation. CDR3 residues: CASSPTGSTEALF. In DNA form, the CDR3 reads TGTGCCAGCAGTCCGACAGGGAGCACTGAAGCTTTGTTT.